This T cell receptor beta chain was retrieved from a study of cytomegalovirus exposure and HLA in healthy donors. Study-wide points: For TCR beta chains, V- and J-gene trimming was later linked to a missense DCLRE1C variant.

Both 60 Vbeta primers and 13 Jbeta primers went into the PCR. Sequencing was performed with immunoSEQ multiplex PCR; in TCRdb, only in-frame clones are kept and a portion is missing. Of some 140,000 clones listed, 80% are singletons. Details on this clone: Antigen specificity is unknown.

Trimming cost V 6 bases and J 4 bases, with 12 bases left between them. This CDR3 region has 13 residues. The germline CDR1 and CDR2 sequences are LNHDA and SQIVND (reference sequence). The rearrangement joins TRBV19 to TRBJ1-2; D is unclear. The TCR originated in a middle-aged woman in good health and CMV-seropositive. The material sequenced was PBMCs. The CDR3 DNA follows: TGTGCCAGTAGGTTGGGCCAACTCTATGGCTACACCTTC. Protein product: CASRLGQLYGYTF.